This passage covers 27 T cell receptor beta chains from one sample sequenced in a study of blood T cell repertoires in COVID-19. Method: immunoSEQ multiplex PCR; TCRdb's copy keeps in-frame clones and lacks some. The table lists more than 95,000 clones, about 90% of them singletons. Material: peripheral blood. Source of these receptors: a woman aged 55 to 70 with acute or convalescent COVID-19.

The chain is built from TRBV6-1 and TRBJ2-7; D ambiguous. Deletions cut 3 bases from V and 3 bases from J, with 6 bases between. The CDR3 runs 12 residues. CDR1 and CDR2 (germline): MNHNS, SASEGT. The CDR3 loop reads CASSETIYEQYV. CDR3 nucleotide sequence: TGTGCCAGCAGTGAGACAATCTACGAGCAGTACGTC.

This chain links TRBV19 with TRBJ1-1; 9 bases map to TRBD1. The CDR3 is 16 residues long. CDR1 is LNHDA and CDR2 is SQIVND in the germline V gene (reference sequence). The junction had 12 bases not matched to a gene; V was cut back by 10 bases and J by 0 bases. The CDR3 reads CATATGGQLLNTEAFF. CDR3 DNA: TGTGCCACCGCGACAGGGGGGCAACTTCTGAACACTGAAGCTTTCTTT. Combining the CDR3 with reference TRBV19 and TRBJ1-1 gives the whole variable domain DGGITQSPKYLFRKEGQNVTLSCEQNLNHDAMYWYRQDPGQGLRLIYYSQIVNDFQKGDIAEGYSVSREKKESFPLTVTSAQKNPTAFYLCATATGGQLLNTEAFFGQGTRLTVV.

The J gene is TRBJ2-1, the V gene TRBV5-8; no definite D call. The CDR3 spans 10 residues. Germline values: CDR1 SGHTS, CDR2 YDEGEE. The germline V and J ends were trimmed by 2 bases and 9 bases, with 3 bases remaining between them. CDR3 DNA sequence: TGTGCCAGCAGCTTCGTTGAGCAGTTCTTC. Translated, it gives CASSFVEQFF.

V is TRBV4-1 and J is TRBJ2-1; tentative D call: TRBD2 (6 bases). The germline CDR1 and CDR2 sequences are MGHRA and YSYEKL. CDR3 length: 13 amino acids. Trimming removed 2 bases from V and 9 bases from J, with 11 bases in between. The CDR3 spells CASSQPGVSEQFF. CDR3 in DNA: TGCGCCAGCAGCCAACCGGGAGTAAGTGAGCAGTTCTTC.

The chain employs TRBV18 and TRBJ1-3, with TRBD1 matching over 8 bases. Germline CDR1 is KGHSH and CDR2 is LQKENI. The CDR3 is 16 amino acids. Unmatched junction bases numbered 3, after V lost 0 bases and J lost 2 bases. This chain's CDR3 is CASSPPSRGPGNTIYF. The CDR3 coding sequence is TGTGCCAGCTCACCACCTTCCAGGGGGCCTGGAAACACCATATATTTT.

The chain is built from TRBV6-5 and TRBJ2-3, with a possible D match to TRBD1 (7 bases). The germline V gene has CDR1 MNHEY and CDR2 SVGAGI. V shed 4 bases and J shed 6 bases, with 8 bases lying between them. The CDR3 spans 12 residues. In DNA, the CDR3 is TGTGCCAGCAGTTCAGGGGGGGATACGCAGTATTTT. Translating gives CASSSGGDTQYF.

The chain employs TRBV9 and TRBJ2-5, with TRBD1 as a possible D gene (5 bases). V was clipped by 0 bases and J by 4 bases, with 10 bases between them. The CDR3 covers 14 residues. Germline CDR1 is SGDLS and CDR2 is YYNGEE. The CDR3 DNA follows: TGTGCCAGCAGCGTAGCCCAGGGTCGAGAGACCCAGTACTTC. Translating gives CASSVAQGRETQYF.

This clone was detected a few times. The chain links TRBV10-3 to TRBJ1-2; 10 nucleotides align to TRBD1. The junction had 4 bases not matched to a gene; V was cut back by 7 bases and J by 2 bases. Germline V gene sequence: CDR1 ENHRY, CDR2 SYGVKD. The CDR3 has 14 amino acids. In DNA form, the CDR3 reads TGTGCCATCACGCCGGGACAGGGGAACTATGGCTACACCTTC. Translating it yields CAITPGQGNYGYTF.

The chain has TRBV19 and TRBJ2-1; 14 nucleotides align to TRBD2. Trimming took 6 bases from V and 9 from J; bases not matched to a gene: 4. Per the germline V gene, CDR1 is LNHDA and CDR2 is SQIVND (reference sequence). This CDR3 contains 14 residues. The CDR3 loop reads CASSKGLAGVEQFF. DNA for the CDR3: TGTGCCAGTAGCAAGGGACTAGCGGGAGTTGAGCAGTTCTTC.

The chain recombines TRBV19 with TRBJ1-2; 7 nucleotides align to TRBD1. This CDR3 region has 15 residues. Germline assignment: CDR1 LNHDA and CDR2 SQIVND (reference sequence). V dropped 4 bases and J dropped 0; count of bases not matched to a gene: 5. The CDR3 is CASSTSGQPNYGYTF. DNA of the CDR3: TGTGCCAGTAGTACCTCGGGACAGCCTAACTATGGCTACACCTTC.

This rearrangement joins TRBV29-1 to TRBJ1-1; TRBD1 matches 7 bases. The germline V gene encodes CDR1 SQVTM and CDR2 ANQGSEA. Trimming at V came to 4 bases and at J to 5 bases, leaving 10 bases not matched to a gene. This CDR3 comprises 14 residues. The CDR3 coding sequence is TGCAGCGTTGCGGGCTCGACAGGGAGGACTGAAGCTTTCTTT. Translating gives CSVAGSTGRTEAFF.

The sample holds one count of this clone. The chain uses TRBV2 and TRBJ2-7, with D possibly matching TRBD2 (6 bases). This CDR3 is built from 14 residues. V was cut by 7 bases and J by 2 bases, with 15 bases left in between. Germline values: CDR1 SNHLY, CDR2 FYNNEI. The CDR3 DNA is TGTGCCAGCAATTACGGAGGGGCGGCCTACGAGCAGTACTTC. Protein sequence: CASNYGGAAYEQYF.

The rearrangement links TRBV5-4 to TRBJ2-2; 9 positions agree with TRBD2. V was pared by 4 bases and J by 1 base, with 5 bases of the junction left unmatched. Germline assignment: CDR1 SGHNT and CDR2 YYREEE (reference sequence). The CDR3 sequence is 16 residues long. The CDR3 region has the DNA TGTGCCAGCAGCCCCAGGACTAGCGAGAACACCGGGGAGCTGTTTTTT. Translation gives CASSPRTSENTGELFF.

This chain connects TRBV2 to TRBJ1-1; maybe TRBD1 (5 bases). Germline V gene lookup returns CDR1 SNHLY and CDR2 FYNNEI. The CDR3 contains 16 residues. Trimming stripped 6 bases from V and 2 bases from J, with 19 bases between. This CDR3 is CASSPLGGTGNTEAFF. In DNA form, the CDR3 reads TGTGCCAGCAGCCCCCTGGGAGGGACGGGAAACACTGAAGCTTTCTTT.

The chain recombines TRBV6-5 with TRBJ1-1, with D perhaps TRBD1 (5 bases). CDR1 and CDR2 (germline): MNHEY, SVGAGI. V shed 5 bases and J shed 3 bases, with 13 bases lying between them. CDR3 size: 14 residues. The CDR3 DNA follows: TGTGCCAGCAGTCCGCGGGGCTCCTACACTGAAGCTTTCTTT. Translated: CASSPRGSYTEAFF.

This clone was picked up one time. The rearrangement links TRBV19 to TRBJ1-3; D ambiguous. The ends were cut back, 7 bases at V and 0 bases at J, with 13 bases in the middle. CDR1 and CDR2 (germline): LNHDA, SQIVND (reference sequence). The CDR3 consists of 15 residues. The CDR3 nucleotides read TGTGCCAGTACTGAGGCGTACGGCTCTGGAAACACCATATATTTT. Translating gives CASTEAYGSGNTIYF.

The J gene is TRBJ1-1, the V gene TRBV10-3; maybe TRBD1 (6 bases). The germline V and J ends were trimmed by 5 bases and 7 bases, with 14 bases remaining between them. The CDR3 has 13 amino acids. Germline V gives CDR1 ENHRY, CDR2 SYGVKD. CDR3 sequence: CAISTYREGEAFF. For the CDR3, the DNA is TGTGCCATCAGTACCTACAGGGAGGGTGAAGCTTTCTTT.

The chain carries TRBV5-1 and TRBJ2-3; D is unclear. The CDR3 has 14 amino acids. V dropped 0 bases and J dropped 2 bases, with 7 bases sitting between them. Germline CDR1 and CDR2: SGHRS and YFSETQ. As DNA, the CDR3 is TGCGCCAGCAGCTTGGACAGAAACACAGATACGCAGTATTTT. Amino acids: CASSLDRNTDTQYF.

This rearrangement joins TRBV5-1 to TRBJ2-2, with 10 bases aligning to TRBD2. There are 16 residues in the CDR3. V was pared by 4 bases and J by 5 bases, with 8 bases of the junction left unmatched. Per the germline V gene, CDR1 is SGHRS and CDR2 is YFSETQ. CDR3 protein: CASSLDSGRKTGELFF. In nucleotides, the CDR3 is TGCGCCAGCAGCCTTGATAGCGGGAGGAAAACCGGGGAGCTGTTTTTT.

A remark on this clone: The sample contains more than one DNA sequence encoding this CDR3. The CDR3, as DNA: TGTGCCAGCAGTTCAGTGAACACTGAAGCTTTCTTT. As protein: CASSSVNTEAFF. The J gene is TRBJ1-1, the V gene TRBV28; D gene unclear. The CDR3 runs to 12 residues. CDR1 is MDHEN and CDR2 is SYDVKM in the germline V gene. V dropped 4 bases and J dropped 0 bases, with 3 bases sitting between them.

The chain carries TRBV11-2 and TRBJ2-3, with D possibly being TRBD1 (5 bases). The V end was cut by 1 base, the J end by 2 bases, with 7 bases between. The germline V gene encodes CDR1 SGHAT and CDR2 FQNNGV. The CDR3 consists of 14 residues. The CDR3 loop reads CASSLGGFTDTQYF. The CDR3 bases are TGTGCCAGCAGCTTAGGGGGCTTCACAGATACGCAGTATTTT. The full variable domain, in which reference TRBV11-2 and TRBJ2-3 provide the parts outside the CDR3, is EAGVAQSPRYKIIEKRQSVAFWCNPISGHATLYWYQQILGQGPKLLIQFQNNGVVDDSQLPKDRFSAERLKGVDSTLKIQPAKLEDSAVYLCASSLGGFTDTQYFGPGTRLTVL.

The chain is built from TRBV28 and TRBJ1-5; 7 nucleotides line up with TRBD1. Losses at the gene ends were 4 bases for V and 7 bases for J; bases not matched to a gene: 10. The germline CDR1 and CDR2 sequences are MDHEN and SYDVKM. The CDR3 length is 15 residues. The CDR3 reads CASSSQQGLGQPQHF. The CDR3, as DNA: TGTGCCAGCAGTTCCCAACAGGGGTTGGGCCAGCCCCAGCATTTT. Together with reference TRBV28 and TRBJ1-5, the CDR3 gives the full variable domain: DVKVTQSSRYLVKRTGEKVFLECVQDMDHENMFWYRQDPGLGLRLIYFSYDVKMKEKGDIPEGYSVSREKKERFSLILESASTNQTSMYLCASSSQQGLGQPQHFGDGTRLSIL.

This chain joins TRBV24-1 and TRBJ2-1, with unresolved D. Germline CDR1 is KGHDR and CDR2 is SFDVKD. The CDR3 extends over 12 amino acids. V gave up 0 bases and J gave up 10 bases, with 6 bases separating them. The chain's CDR3 is CATSDLPREQFF. The DNA for the CDR3 is TGTGCCACCAGTGATTTGCCGCGCGAGCAGTTCTTC.

J is TRBJ1-1 and V is TRBV2; a possible D gene is TRBD1 (6 bases). The CDR3 runs 13 residues. V was cut by 6 bases and J by 2 bases, with 10 bases left in between. The V gene's germline CDR1 is SNHLY and CDR2 FYNNEI. In DNA, the CDR3 is TGTGCCAGCAGCGGGGGGCGAAACACTGAAGCTTTCTTT. Protein: CASSGGRNTEAFF.

The genes are TRBV7-9 and TRBJ2-1, with D perhaps TRBD2 (5 bases). The CDR3 has 11 residues. The germline V gene encodes CDR1 SEHNR and CDR2 FQNEAQ (reference sequence). V was pared by 4 bases and J by 13 bases, with 11 bases between. DNA for the CDR3: TGTGCCAGCAGCTGGTCCCGGGAACAGTTCTTC. Encoded protein: CASSWSREQFF.

V and J are TRBV6-5 and TRBJ1-2; TRBD1 might be the D (6 bases). In germline, CDR1 is MNHEY, CDR2 SVGAGI. The CDR3 sequence is 14 residues long. The V end lost 8 bases, the J end lost 2 bases, and 15 bases lay between the germline ends. The CDR3 region has the DNA TGTGCCAGCCTCGGCAGCGGGGGCAACTATGGCTACACCTTC. Amino acid sequence: CASLGSGGNYGYTF.

This chain links TRBV28 with TRBJ2-5; 11 positions match TRBD2. The CDR3 consists of 16 residues. Trimming cost V 2 bases and J 4 bases; bases outside gene matches: 6. CDR1 is MDHEN, CDR2 SYDVKM, per germline. CDR3 DNA: TGTGCCAGCAGTTTACTAATAGCGGGAGGGCGAGAGACCCAGTACTTC. This sequence encodes CASSLLIAGGRETQYF.